This record covers a single TCR beta chain. Here immunoSEQ multiplex PCR was the method, and the copy in TCRdb shows in-frame clones only, minus some. This table has under 80,000 clones, roughly 94% appearing once. The data are from a study of T cell changes during pregnancy in multiple sclerosis. V shed 6 bases and J 5 bases; nucleotides not matched to a gene: 9. Germline assignment: CDR1 SGDLS and CDR2 YYNGEE. This CDR3 has 14 amino acids. The chain employs TRBV9 and TRBJ2-7; 9 bases match TRBD1. This sample comprised peripheral blood, obtained in the third trimester of pregnancy. This TCR was sampled from a female donor with multiple sclerosis, enrolled in a pregnancy study. CDR3 nucleotides: TGTGCCAGCAACGGGGGACAGGGTTCACACGAGCAGTACTTC. Its protein product is CASNGGQGSHEQYF.